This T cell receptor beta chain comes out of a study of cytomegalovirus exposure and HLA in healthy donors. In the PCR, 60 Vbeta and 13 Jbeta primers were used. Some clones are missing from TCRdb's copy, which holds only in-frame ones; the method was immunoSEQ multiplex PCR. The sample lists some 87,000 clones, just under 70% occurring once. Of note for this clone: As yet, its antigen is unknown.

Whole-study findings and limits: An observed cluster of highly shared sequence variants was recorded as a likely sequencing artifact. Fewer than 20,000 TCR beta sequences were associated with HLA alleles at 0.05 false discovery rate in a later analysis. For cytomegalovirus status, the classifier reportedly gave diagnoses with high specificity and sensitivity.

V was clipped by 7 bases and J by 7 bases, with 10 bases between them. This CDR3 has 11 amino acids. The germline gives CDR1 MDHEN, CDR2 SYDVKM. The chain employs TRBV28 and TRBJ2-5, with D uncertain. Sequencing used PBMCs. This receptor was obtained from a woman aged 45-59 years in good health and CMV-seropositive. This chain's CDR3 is CASNTRWTQYF. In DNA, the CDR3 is TGTGCCAGCAATACTCGGTGGACCCAGTACTTC. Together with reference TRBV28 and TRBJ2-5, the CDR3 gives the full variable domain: DVKVTQSSRYLVKRTGEKVFLECVQDMDHENMFWYRQDPGLGLRLIYFSYDVKMKEKGDIPEGYSVSREKKERFSLILESASTNQTSMYLCASNTRWTQYFGPGTRLLVL.